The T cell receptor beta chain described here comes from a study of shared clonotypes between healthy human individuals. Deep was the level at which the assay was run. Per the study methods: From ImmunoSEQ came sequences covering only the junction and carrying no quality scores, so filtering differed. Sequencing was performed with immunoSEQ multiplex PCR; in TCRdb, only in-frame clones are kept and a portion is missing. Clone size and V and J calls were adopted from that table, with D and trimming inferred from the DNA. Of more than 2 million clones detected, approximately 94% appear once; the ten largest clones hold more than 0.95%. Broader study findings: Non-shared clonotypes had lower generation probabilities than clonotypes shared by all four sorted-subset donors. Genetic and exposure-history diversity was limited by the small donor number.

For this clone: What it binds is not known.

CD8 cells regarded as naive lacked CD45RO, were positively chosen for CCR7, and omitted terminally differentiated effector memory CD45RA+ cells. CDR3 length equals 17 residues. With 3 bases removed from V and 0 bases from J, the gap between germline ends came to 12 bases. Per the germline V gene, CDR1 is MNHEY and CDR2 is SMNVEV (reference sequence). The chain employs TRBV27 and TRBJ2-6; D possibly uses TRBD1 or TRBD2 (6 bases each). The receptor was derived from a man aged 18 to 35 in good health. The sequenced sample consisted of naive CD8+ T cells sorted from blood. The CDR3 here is CASSLAGHISGANVLTF. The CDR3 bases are TGTGCCAGCAGTTTGGCGGGACACATCTCTGGGGCCAACGTCCTGACTTTC.